This TCR beta chain was recorded in a study of shared clonotypes between healthy human individuals. Broader study findings: Sharing of clonotypes among donors was expected to vary with sequencing depth. Non-shared clonotypes had lower generation probabilities than those shared by all four donors.

Points on this clone: Its specificity is not known.

Every immunoSEQ plate was one replicate of a subset's evenly spread DNA. Method: immunoSEQ multiplex PCR; TCRdb's copy keeps in-frame clones and lacks some. The table records 2 million to 3 million clones, around nine tenths of them present only once. The CDR3 sequence is 17 residues long. V was trimmed by 1 base and J by 3 bases, leaving 14 bases between them. Germline V CDR1 and CDR2: SGHNT, YYREEE (reference sequence). Sequencing was carried out using naive CD4+ T cells sorted from blood. Subset in this sample: CD45RA+ positively selected. This chain links TRBV5-4 with TRBJ2-6, with D possibly matching TRBD2 (6 bases). The sequence was obtained from a young man in good health. CDR3 protein: CASSLNLGGSGANVLTF. In DNA, the CDR3 is TGTGCCAGCAGCTTGAACTTGGGGGGTAGTGGGGCCAACGTCCTGACTTTC.